A selection of T cell receptor beta chains follows, all from one sample in a study of radiation and T cells in renal cell carcinoma. This table comes from immunoSEQ multiplex PCR, and its TCRdb copy is limited to in-frame clones, with some not included. The repertoire holds approximately 140,000 clones, with roughly 85% as singletons. Sequences were derived from blood, sampled from a patient whose treatment included radiotherapy and nephrectomy. All receptors derive from a woman in her forties or fifties with renal cell carcinoma. Both conserved end residues are part of each CDR3. The order of the fields is clone size, D gene, J gene, CDR3 length, V gene, CDR3 DNA, CDR3 protein. A D gene is named only where the DNA matches it firmly. Clone size is not always given. Where it is, it says once, few, many or a class for expanded clones.

-	TRBD1	TRBJ1-5	15	TRBV10-3	TGTGCCATCAGTGCTGAGACAGGGGGCTTTCAGCCCCAGCATTTT	CAISAETGGFQPQHF
-	-	TRBJ2-7	13	TRBV9	TGTGCCAGCAGCATGGGTATCTCCTACGAGCAGTACTTC	CASSMGISYEQYF
-	TRBD1	TRBJ2-4	13	TRBV19	TGTGCCAGTAGTACGACAGGGGTAGACATTCAGTACTTC	CASSTTGVDIQYF
-	-	TRBJ2-1	13	TRBV18	TGTGCCACCCGGGGCAGCTCCTACAATGAGCAGTTCTTC	CATRGSSYNEQFF
-	TRBD2	TRBJ2-7	18	TRBV7-2	TGTGCCAGCAGCCTTTCGGGACTAGCGGGAGGACGTACCTACGAGCAGTACTTC	CASSLSGLAGGRTYEQYF
once	-	TRBJ1-2	17	TRBV18	TGTGCCAGCTCACCACCGGCAACCCCCGGAGGCAGGGAGGGCTACACCTTC	CASSPPATPGGREGYTF
-	TRBD2	TRBJ2-7	13	TRBV6-6	TGTGCCAGCAGCGCGGGGGGAGTCTACGAGCAGTACTTC	CASSAGGVYEQYF
-	TRBD1	TRBJ1-4	15	TRBV5-6	TGTGCCAGCAGCACACTTGACAGGGTGGATGAAAAACTGTTTTTT	CASSTLDRVDEKLFF
-	TRBD2	TRBJ2-5	21	TRBV27	TGTGCCAGCAGTTTATGGGGGGGGATTAGCAGGCGGACTAGCGGTAAAGAGACCCAGTACTTC	CASSLWGGISRRTSGKETQYF
-	-	TRBJ2-7	12	TRBV30	TGTGCCTGGAGTGAGGGGCCCTACGAGCAGTACTTC	CAWSEGPYEQYF
-	-	TRBJ1-5	17	TRBV7-9	TGTGCCAGCAGCTTAGCGCGAGACTCCGGGTCGTATCAGCCCCAGCATTTT	CASSLARDSGSYQPQHF
-	TRBD1	TRBJ2-1	16	TRBV11-3	TGTGCCAGCAGGCCTCGCGGACAGGAGTACTACAATGAGCAGTTCTTC	CASRPRGQEYYNEQFF
-	-	TRBJ2-6	18	TRBV5-4	TGCGCCAGCAGCCCCCAGACAGTTGACGTCTCTGGGGCCAACGTCCTGACTTTC	CASSPQTVDVSGANVLTF
-	-	TRBJ1-5	14	TRBV27	TGTGCCAGCAGTGGTGTCTATAGCAATCAGCCCCAGCATTTT	CASSGVYSNQPQHF
-	-	TRBJ2-7	15	TRBV4-2	TGTGCCAGCAGCCAAGACCCTAGCTTCTCCTACGAGCAGTACTTC	CASSQDPSFSYEQYF
few	-	TRBJ1-1	11	TRBV5-6	TGTGCCAGCAGCTTCATGGCTGAAGCTTTCTTT	CASSFMAEAFF
-	TRBD2	TRBJ2-5	14	TRBV6-5	TGTGCCAGCAGTGCGGGGGGAACCCAAGAGACCCAGTACTTC	CASSAGGTQETQYF